This TCR beta chain appears in the sequencing data of a study of cytomegalovirus exposure and HLA in healthy donors. Points from the study as a whole: Researchers counted 150 to 200 TCR beta chains as cytomegalovirus-associated.

This clone was observed a handful of times. The antigen remains undetermined. In germline, CDR1 is LGHNA, CDR2 YNFKEQ. The length of the CDR3 is 17 residues. The V end was cut by 0 bases, the J end by 2 bases, with 17 bases between. Amplification used 60 Vbeta primers and 13 Jbeta primers. TCRdb's table, derived via immunoSEQ multiplex PCR, lists solely in-frame clones and lacks some. The repertoire holds under 200,000 clones, with more than 80% as singletons. Material: PBMCs. The receptor's source is a young woman in good health and CMV-seronegative. V and J are TRBV4-2 and TRBJ2-7; D unclear. This chain's CDR3 is CASSQDPGPDTTYEQYF. CDR3 DNA: TGTGCCAGCAGCCAAGATCCCGGTCCCGACACCACCTACGAGCAGTACTTC.